The TCR beta chain described here comes from a study of blood T cell repertoires in COVID-19. About the study: The United States, Italy and Spain supplied acute and convalescent COVID-19 samples. PBMCs, B-cell-depleted T cells, or T cells were the source of the cDNA or gDNA that made up the material.

How the authors handled the data: Reference gene primer amplification yielded estimated nucleated cell counts. The repertoire was sequenced with immunoSEQ multiplex PCR; TCRdb's copy has only in-frame clones and lacks some. V, J and clone size were drawn from that table, and D and trimming were deduced from the DNA. The sample has roughly 81,000 clones, around 88% seen once. J gave up 4 bases and V 5 bases, and 4 bases lay outside the gene matches. The CDR3 is 13 residues long. Germline V gene sequence: CDR1 SGHTA, CDR2 FQGNSA. The V and J genes are TRBV7-2 and TRBJ2-7; 8 bases map to TRBD1. This sequence originates from a man in his thirties or forties with acute or convalescent COVID-19. Sequencing input: peripheral blood. Here the CDR3 reads CASSPRGRYEQYF. The CDR3 DNA is TGTGCCAGCAGCCCCAGGGGGCGGTACGAGCAGTACTTC.